This T cell receptor (beta chain) was retrieved from a study of a mutant IDH1 vaccine in newly diagnosed glioma. The CDR3 runs 10 residues. In germline, CDR1 is DFQATT, CDR2 SNEGSKA (reference sequence). V lost 3 bases and J 3 bases, leaving 0 bases between the germline ends. This clone came up a few times. Its antigen is as yet unknown. Here immunoSEQ multiplex PCR was the method, and the copy in TCRdb shows in-frame clones only, minus some. The table shows some 44,000 clones, with roughly 84% occurring only once. Time point given: week 35, safety follow-up. Vaccination used 300 ug of mutant IDH1 20-mer peptide per dose, with topical imiquimod.

The sequence came from a woman aged 45-60 years with glioma. V gene TRBV20-1 combines with J gene TRBJ1-3, with D uncertain. Source: PBMCs, taken from a glioma patient whose treatment included an IDH1 peptide vaccine. The CDR3 sequence is CSASGNTIYF. The CDR3 bases are TGCAGTGCTAGTGGAAACACCATATATTTT.